The 23 T cell receptor beta chains below all came from one sample that was sequenced in a study of blood T cell repertoires in COVID-19. Sequencing used immunoSEQ multiplex PCR; TCRdb keeps in-frame clones, though not all of them. The sample records 250,000 to 350,000 clones, about four fifths being singletons. Sample: peripheral blood. Receptors were obtained from a human donor with COVID-19, enrolled during active disease. The donor label of this sample is uncertain.

This clone turned up a few times. The chain employs TRBV11-3 and TRBJ2-3, with TRBD1 matching over 10 bases. The V gene end was trimmed by 5 bases and the J gene end by 4 bases; junction bases not matched to a gene: 12. This CDR3 has 17 residues. Germline-derived CDR1 and CDR2 are SGHNT and YENEEA. DNA of the CDR3: TGTGCCAGCAGCCCCTCCCCGGGACAGGGGCGGGCAGATACGCAGTATTTT. It codes for CASSPSPGQGRADTQYF.

V usage is TRBV7-2 and J usage is TRBJ2-1, with a possible D match to TRBD1 (6 bases). This CDR3 has 15 amino acids. V lost 1 base, J lost 6 bases, and 13 bases lay in between. The V gene's germline CDR1 is SGHTA and CDR2 FQGNSA. The DNA of the CDR3 is TGTGCCAGCAGCTTAGGCAGGGGAGATCTCAATGAGCAGTTCTTC. This translates into CASSLGRGDLNEQFF.

The gene calls are TRBV15 and TRBJ2-1; 8 nucleotides line up with TRBD2. This CDR3 has 17 amino acids. Germline trimming cut 2 bases from V and 4 bases from J; bases unmatched to any gene: 10. Germline V lookup: CDR1 LNHNV, CDR2 YYDKDF (reference sequence). The CDR3, as DNA: TGTGCCACCAGCAGATCCCCAACTAGCGGAGTTTACAATGAGCAGTTCTTC. As protein: CATSRSPTSGVYNEQFF.

V and J are TRBV10-1 and TRBJ1-1; 8 bases are a match to TRBD1. This CDR3 has 14 amino acids. Germline CDR1 reads WNHNN; CDR2 reads SYGVQD (reference sequence). V dropped 11 bases and J dropped 4; count of bases not matched to a gene: 12. The CDR3 is CAPRGGQASTEAFF. The CDR3 nucleotides read TGCGCCCCCAGGGGGGGACAGGCTTCCACTGAAGCTTTCTTT.

As for this clone: This sample also contains other DNA sequences that code for the same CDR3. V and J are TRBV7-9 and TRBJ2-1; 9 nucleotides align to TRBD2. Germline V gene sequence: CDR1 SEHNR, CDR2 FQNEAQ (reference sequence). V trimming: 2 bases; J trimming: 2 bases; junction bases outside the gene matches: 1. The CDR3 is made up of 15 amino acids. The DNA for the CDR3 is TGTGCCAGCAGCTTATTAGCGGGAGCCTACAATGAGCAGTTCTTC. Translation: CASSLLAGAYNEQFF.

This chain connects TRBV7-2 to TRBJ2-5, with 7 nucleotides matching TRBD2. The CDR3 spans 15 residues. The V segment lost 1 base and the J segment 3 bases; nucleotides outside the gene matches: 5. Germline V gives CDR1 SGHTA, CDR2 FQGNSA. CDR3 bases: TGTGCCAGCAGCTTAGGCGGGGGAGGGGAAGAGACCCAGTACTTC. Its protein product is CASSLGGGGEETQYF.

V and J are TRBV18 and TRBJ1-5; no clear D gene. CDR1 and CDR2 from the germline V gene are KGHSH and LQKENI. The CDR3 loop spans 13 amino acids. Trimming stripped 2 bases from V and 4 bases from J, with 6 bases between. CDR3 sequence reads: CASSPSPNQPQHF. CDR3 sequence (DNA): TGTGCCAGCTCACCATCCCCTAATCAGCCCCAGCATTTT.

J is TRBJ2-7 and V is TRBV6-2 or TRBV6-3; D might be TRBD1 (7 bases). The germline gives CDR1 MNHEY, CDR2 SVGEGT. The CDR3 is 15 amino acids. V was trimmed by 6 bases and J by 2 bases, leaving 17 bases between them. The CDR3 spells CASSWAGQIAYEQYF. CDR3 in DNA: TGTGCCAGCAGCTGGGCGGGACAGATAGCCTACGAGCAGTACTTC.

This clone was seen just once. This chain uses TRBV30 with TRBJ1-5, with 8 bases identical to TRBD1. Germline V gives CDR1 GTSNPN, CDR2 SVGIG (reference sequence). V lost 2 bases and J lost 1; bases outside the gene matches: 7. CDR3 length equals 16 residues. In DNA, the CDR3 is TGTGCCTGGAGTACGCCCCGGACAGGGAGCAATCAGCCCCAGCATTTT. Residues: CAWSTPRTGSNQPQHF.

This clone was seen more than once but under ten times. The chain recombines TRBV3-1 (or the pseudogene TRBV3-2) with TRBJ2-5; the match to TRBD1 covers 9 bases. After removal of 6 bases from V and 2 bases from J, the junction contained 10 bases not matched to a gene. Germline V gene sequence: CDR1 LGHDT, CDR2 YNNKEL (reference sequence). The CDR3 length is 16 residues. CDR3: CASRPELGQGQETQYF. CDR3 DNA sequence: TGTGCCAGCAGACCCGAGCTGGGACAGGGTCAAGAGACCCAGTACTTC.

The chain employs TRBV19 and TRBJ1-5, with TRBD1 matching 10 bases. V lost 5 bases and J lost 0; bases outside the gene matches: 19. CDR1 is LNHDA, CDR2 SQIVND, per germline (reference sequence). The CDR3 has 21 residues. CDR3: CASSFNTPGTGVYYSNQPQHF. The CDR3 DNA reads as TGTGCCAGTAGTTTCAATACCCCCGGGACAGGGGTTTACTATAGCAATCAGCCCCAGCATTTT.

The V and J genes are TRBV5-8 and TRBJ2-3; 7 bases are shared with TRBD1. Germline trimming cut 4 bases from V and 2 bases from J; bases unmatched to any gene: 10. This CDR3 is 16 amino acids long. From germline, CDR1 is SGHTS and CDR2 YDEGEE. This chain's CDR3 is CASSPQGDRVTDTQYF. The CDR3 DNA sequence: TGTGCCAGCAGCCCTCAGGGGGATCGGGTCACAGATACGCAGTATTTT.

The chain has TRBV3-1 (or the pseudogene TRBV3-2) and TRBJ1-1; 7 nucleotides line up with TRBD1. V dropped 4 bases and J dropped 4; count of bases not matched to a gene: 6. Germline V gene lookup returns CDR1 LGHDT and CDR2 YNNKEL (reference sequence). The CDR3 totals 14 residues. In DNA, the CDR3 is TGTGCCAGCAGCCCCGGGACAGCAGTCACTGAAGCTTTCTTT. Translation: CASSPGTAVTEAFF.

This CDR3 is CASSIGVGDSYGYTF. The CDR3, as DNA: TGTGCCAGTAGTATAGGCGTGGGTGACAGCTATGGCTACACCTTC. V usage is TRBV19 and J usage is TRBJ1-2; tentative D call: TRBD1 (5 bases). The CDR3 has 15 residues. In germline, CDR1 is LNHDA, CDR2 SQIVND (reference sequence). Trimming took 1 base from V and 4 from J, leaving 13 bases between them.

Note on this clone: Other DNA variants within this sample encode the same CDR3. The chain links TRBV5-1 to TRBJ1-1; D is possibly TRBD1 (6 bases). V gave up 4 bases and J gave up 1 base, with 11 bases separating them. The CDR3 has 14 amino acids. Looked up from germline, CDR1 is SGHRS and CDR2 is YFSETQ. CDR3 sequence reads: CASSLGQPNTEAFF. The CDR3 nucleotides read TGCGCCAGCAGCCTAGGACAGCCGAACACTGAAGCTTTCTTT.

The gene calls are TRBV10-3 and TRBJ2-1, with 10 bases aligning to TRBD2. V gave up 4 bases and J gave up 3 bases; unmatched junction bases: 9. Germline lookup yields CDR1 ENHRY and CDR2 SYGVKD. The CDR3 is 17 amino acids. The CDR3 loop reads CAISVTISGGSYNEQFF. The DNA for the CDR3 is TGTGCCATCAGTGTAACGATTAGCGGGGGGAGCTACAATGAGCAGTTCTTC.

The chain combines TRBV4-1 with TRBJ1-1; TRBD1 agrees at 7 bases. V was clipped by 3 bases and J by 0 bases; unmatched bases: 10. CDR1 MGHRA and CDR2 YSYEKL come from the germline V gene. CDR3 length: 17 residues. The CDR3 sequence is CASSHLPGQSMNTEAFF. For the CDR3, the DNA is TGCGCCAGCAGCCACTTACCGGGACAGAGTATGAACACTGAAGCTTTCTTT.

This rearrangement joins TRBV2 to TRBJ1-1; 7 nucleotides align to TRBD1. The germline gives CDR1 SNHLY, CDR2 FYNNEI. V lost 2 bases and J lost 11; bases outside the gene matches: 8. The CDR3 length is 13 residues. CDR3 sequence reads: CASSERGRLRAFF. The CDR3 DNA sequence: TGTGCCAGCAGTGAAAGGGGGCGACTCCGGGCTTTCTTT.

This chain links TRBV24-1 with TRBJ2-2, with D maybe TRBD1 (5 bases). With 2 bases removed from V and 5 bases from J, the gap between germline ends came to 11 bases. Germline CDR1 KGHDR, CDR2 SFDVKD. The CDR3 covers 15 residues. The CDR3 spells CATSDSARTTGELFF. In DNA form, the CDR3 reads TGTGCCACCAGTGATTCGGCCAGGACAACCGGGGAGCTGTTTTTT.

The V and J genes are TRBV2 and TRBJ2-1; TRBD1 matches at 8 bases. The V segment lost 3 bases and the J segment 5 bases; nucleotides outside the gene matches: 27. CDR3 length: 22 amino acids. CDR1 is SNHLY, CDR2 FYNNEI, per germline. Here the CDR3 DNA reads TGTGCCAGCAGTGAGATTCCCTGGGGCAGGGGGCGATCCGGGACTGACCACAATGAGCAGTTCTTC. Residues: CASSEIPWGRGRSGTDHNEQFF.

The rearrangement links TRBV28 to TRBJ2-4; a weak D match, TRBD1 (6 bases). CDR1 and CDR2 from the germline V gene are MDHEN and SYDVKM. The CDR3 runs to 16 residues. Trimming took 2 bases from V and 0 from J, leaving 11 bases between them. CDR3 DNA: TGTGCCAGCAGTTTAAGGACAGCCCTAGCCAAAAACATTCAGTACTTC. Translation gives CASSLRTALAKNIQYF.

Only one count was recorded for this clone. The chain recombines TRBV12-3 or TRBV12-4 with TRBJ1-5; D ambiguous. Trimming removed 6 bases at V and 0 bases at J, with 6 bases between. This CDR3 is built from 13 residues. The CDR3 bases are TGTGCCAGCAGCCTAGGTAGCAATCAGCCCCAGCATTTT. This gives the protein CASSLGSNQPQHF.

This clone was detected only a few times. The chain recombines TRBV7-9 with TRBJ2-2; D possibly corresponds to TRBD2 (5 bases). Germline V gives CDR1 SEHNR, CDR2 FQNEAQ (reference sequence). This CDR3 is 16 amino acids long. The ends were cut back, 4 bases at V and 4 bases at J, with 16 bases in the middle. The CDR3: CASSSKRSIGTGELFF. The CDR3 DNA reads TGTGCCAGCAGCTCCAAGCGGTCCATTGGCACCGGGGAGCTGTTTTTT.